This T cell receptor beta chain was documented in a study of tissue T cells after allogeneic stem cell transplantation. Germline loops: CDR1 SGHSA, CDR2 FRNQAP. This CDR3 is 13 amino acids long. V shed 4 bases and J 8 bases; nucleotides not matched to a gene: 2. The data were produced by immunoSEQ multiplex PCR, yet TCRdb's version contains in-frame clones alone and is incomplete. This table holds some 8,000 clones, roughly a third found once. Time point specified: mouse harvest day 14 after allogeneic transplant. Each mouse received 10^7 T-cell-depleted marrow cells plus 10^6 splenic CD5+ T cells by tail vein. Concerning this clone: Gene names are the mouse ones. The read ends 1 residue before the CDR3 terminus; that terminus is restored from the germline J gene.

The receptor was isolated from a female BALB/c mouse given C57BL/6 T cells with graft-versus-host disease after an allogeneic hematopoietic cell transplant. The chain has TRBV16 and TRBJ2-5, with TRBD2 identical over 11 bases. Sequences were obtained from skin. The sequenced CDR3 bases are TGTGCAAGCAGCTCGACTGGGGGGGGCACCCAGTAC. It encodes CASSSTGGGTQY. The CDR3 reads in full as CASSSTGGGTQYF. The variable domain in full, with the rest retrieved from reference TRBV16 and TRBJ2-5, is NAGVIQTPRHKVTGKGQEATLWCEPISGHSAVFWYRQTIVQGLEFLTYFRNQAPIDDSGMPKERFSAQMPNQSHSTLKIQSTQPQDSAVYLCASSSTGGGTQYFGPGTRLLVL.